The source of this TCR beta chain is a study of shared clonotypes between healthy human individuals (dated by TCRdb to about 2020). Regarding the research as a whole: The cohort included a few men and a couple of women between 18 and 49 years of age. Leukapheresis yielded between about 0.85 and 10 billion PBMCs per donor. Libraries were prepared and TCR repertoires were sequenced by different laboratories using diverse techniques, in order to increase sequencing depth and limit assay-specific biases. Per donor, three plates each were used for CD4 naive and CD4 memory, two for CD8 naive, and one for CD8 memory. To estimate repertoire size and how much clonotype sharing occurs between individuals, the study deeply sequenced the blood TCR repertoires of about five healthy adults.

The donors were healthy, HIV-negative adults with no recently reported acute infections or vaccinations. Every donor was a Caucasian adult living in Nashville, Tennessee, USA. CD4+ T cells were enriched by magnetic negative selection; naive cells were then positively selected on CD45RA, and the negative fraction formed the memory subset. After blood collection by leukapheresis, PBMCs were isolated using Ficoll-Histopaque density gradient centrifugation and then cryopreserved in the vapor phase of liquid nitrogen. Analytical flow cytometry was used to check the purity and quantity of each magnetically sorted T cell population. Genomic DNA was isolated from each sorted fraction and quantified by UV absorbance on a Nanodrop 2000c. Using the deep immunoSEQ assay, multiplex PCR amplified TCR CDR3 regions from genomic DNA. Genomic DNA extracted from each cell subset was distributed evenly over all wells of several immunoSEQ 96-well plates, and each plate served as one replicate. For sorted subsets, each replicate PCR was loaded with around 200 ng genomic DNA, equivalent to 32,000 or so T cell genomes. The purified libraries were quantified using a Qubit 3.0 fluorometer, sized with a Bioanalyzer 2100, and then quantified again using the KAPA Library Quantification kit. Every immunoSEQ 96-well plate was sequenced on a dedicated single-read 150-cycle Illumina NextSeq 550 flow cell. As for the authors' bioinformatics: Because only junctional sequences without quality scores were contained in the immunoSEQ output, filtering matching that applied to full-length reads could not be performed. Sequences were annotated with PyIR, a Python wrapper for IgBLAST v1.9, using IMGT germline references to assign V/J genes and CDR3. Reads were removed for weak V/J assignments (E-value above 1e-6), missing CDR3, stop codons, out-of-frame junctions, or ambiguous translated residues. V3J clonotypes were defined as sequences sharing the same inferred V gene, J gene, and CDR3 amino acid sequence. Percentage overlap between repertoires was computed as shared unique clonotypes divided by the size of the smaller repertoire. RTK rarefaction, the Chao1 estimator, and Recon v2.1 estimates of unobserved clonotypes were used to assess repertoire richness. OLGA was used to compute generation probabilities for all TCRbeta clonotypes that the gDNA method yielded from a few donors. TCRdb re-hosts the immuneACCESS table, in-frame sequences only. Its copies lack some clones; in the studies checked, an unresolved V gene accounts for under half of them, and the cause for the rest is not known. That table supplies the V and J calls and clone size; D and trimming were determined from the DNA. The sample yields 2 million to 3 million clones; roughly 93% were counted once. The biggest ten clones account for approximately 0.37% of the sample.

This clone appeared a single time. Its antigen specificity is not known. Qualities for individual bases were not recorded, and no much larger clone is one base off. Overall results and qualifications from the work: Sampling was limited to blood, and TCR repertoires in tissue likely differ from TCR repertoires in blood. Incomplete sequencing was indicated by rarefaction of sorted-subset datasets, despite the large sequencing depth. Around 5% of naive CD4, around 3.6% of naive CD8, 2.3% of memory CD4, and roughly 0.4% of memory CD8 clonotypes were shared across a few donors. Higher generation probabilities were observed for clonotypes shared by all four sorted-subset donors than for non-shared clonotypes. Naive subsets generally had larger estimated clonotype richness than memory subsets. Pairwise subsampling indicated that sequencing depth was expected to affect the degree of clonotype sharing among donors. Because the study included only a small number of donors, the genetic and exposure-history diversity represented was limited.

The CDR3, cysteine through phenylalanine, is 16 amino acids long. Here the CDR3 DNA is all that survives: 48 bases in frame from base 1. After removal of 5 bases from V and 4 bases from J, the junction retains 9 bases not matched to a gene. CDR1 and CDR2, looked up from the germline V gene, are LGHNT and FRNRAP. In this chain, TRBV12-5 is recombined with TRBJ2-1, with 9 junctional bases fitting TRBD2. The sample taken for sequencing was naive CD4+ T cells from PBMCs. The sample's cell subset or site, from its label and the paper: CD45RA+ positively selected. The TCR sequence derives from a man younger than 35 in good health. Some clones in this sample may be carry-over from other donors' samples. In nucleotides, the sequence is TGTGCTAGTGGTGACCAACTAGCGGGCCCATACAATGAGCAGTTCTTC. This codes for CASGDQLAGPYNEQFF.